One sample yielded the 26 T cell receptor beta chains listed below, sequenced in a study of OX40 agonist ivuxolimab in advanced cancers. Measured with immunoSEQ multiplex PCR; TCRdb has only the in-frame clones, and not every one. Here the sample spans 50,000 or so clones, roughly 89% being singletons. Material: CD4+ or CD8+ T cells sorted from blood, obtained in a trial of the OX40 agonist ivuxolimab. The receptors originated from an adult with an advanced solid tumor such as melanoma, head and neck, liver or kidney cancer.

This clone was observed a few times. The rearrangement joins TRBV30 to TRBJ1-2; D might be TRBD1 (5 bases). CDR3 length: 12 residues. The ends were cut back, 3 bases at V and 6 bases at J, with 11 bases in the middle. From germline, CDR1 is GTSNPN and CDR2 SVGIG (reference sequence). The CDR3 DNA sequence: TGTGCCTGGAGCGCAGGGAATCATGGCTACACCTTC. This encodes CAWSAGNHGYTF.

This clone was recorded a few times. The chain carries TRBV9 and TRBJ1-6, with 7 bases aligning to TRBD1. The V and J ends lost 3 bases and 8 bases, in that order; junction bases with no gene match: 8. The CDR3 consists of 15 residues. Germline-derived CDR1 and CDR2 are SGDLS and YYNGEE. Written as DNA, the CDR3 is TGTGCCAGCAGCGACACAGGGGTAAGAGATTCACCCCTCCACTTT. As protein: CASSDTGVRDSPLHF. Complete variable domain (other parts from reference TRBV9 and TRBJ1-6): DSGVTQTPKHLITATGQRVTLRCSPRSGDLSVYWYQQSLDQGLQFLIQYYNGEERAKGNILERFSAQQFPDLHSELNLSSLELGDSALYFCASSDTGVRDSPLHFGNGTRLTVT.

V is TRBV5-1 and J is TRBJ2-4; perhaps TRBD1 as D (5 bases). CDR3 length: 15 residues. V was clipped by 2 bases and J by 0 bases, with 9 bases between them. From germline, CDR1 is SGHRS and CDR2 YFSETQ. DNA for the CDR3: TGCGCCAGCAGCTTAGACAGACTAGCCAAAAACATTCAGTACTTC. Translation gives CASSLDRLAKNIQYF.

The V and J genes are TRBV19 and TRBJ2-2, with TRBD1 identical over 8 bases. Per germline, CDR1 LNHDA and CDR2 SQIVND (reference sequence). V trimming: 6 bases; J trimming: 4 bases; junction bases outside the gene matches: 7. The CDR3 has 15 amino acids. In nucleotides, the CDR3 is TGTGCCAGTAGGCCGGGACAGGTAACCACCGGGGAGCTGTTTTTT. Encoded protein: CASRPGQVTTGELFF.

The J gene is TRBJ2-1, the V gene TRBV7-3; weak D call: TRBD2 (6 bases). CDR1 SGHTA and CDR2 FQGTGA come from the germline V gene. The length of the CDR3 is 15 residues. V was pared by 0 bases and J by 3 bases, with 9 bases between. In nucleotides, the CDR3 is TGTGCCAGCAGCTTAACGGGGACTGGCTACAATGAGCAGTTCTTC. Protein sequence: CASSLTGTGYNEQFF.

This chain connects TRBV6-4 to TRBJ2-6; 7 nucleotides line up with TRBD2. Germline V CDR1 and CDR2: MRHNA, SNTAGT. The length of the CDR3 is 16 residues. The V and J ends lost 2 bases and 2 bases, in that order; junction bases with no gene match: 3. The CDR3 sequence is CASSDREGTGANVLTF. CDR3 in DNA: TGTGCCAGCAGTGACAGGGAGGGGACTGGGGCCAACGTCCTGACTTTC.

The V gene is TRBV19, the J gene TRBJ1-5, with 9 bases lining up with TRBD1. Trimming at V came to 8 bases and at J to 2 bases, leaving 4 bases not matched to a gene. The length of the CDR3 is 14 residues. The V gene's germline CDR1 is LNHDA and CDR2 SQIVND (reference sequence). CDR3 region: CASSGQGGNQPQHF. The DNA of the CDR3 is TGTGCCAGTTCGGGACAGGGAGGCAATCAGCCCCAGCATTTT.

The V and J genes are TRBV9 and TRBJ1-2; 7 nucleotides line up with TRBD1. Germline trimming cut 2 bases from V and 3 bases from J; bases unmatched to any gene: 10. The CDR3 sequence is 16 residues long. The germline CDR1 and CDR2 sequences are SGDLS and YYNGEE. The CDR3 reads CASSVVGPQGDYGYTF. The CDR3 coding sequence is TGTGCCAGCAGCGTCGTGGGGCCTCAGGGGGACTATGGCTACACCTTC.

The chain has TRBV9 and TRBJ2-5; D gene ambiguous. The V gene lost 3 bases and the J gene lost 2 bases, with 14 bases spanning the gap. There are 15 residues in the CDR3. Per the germline V gene, CDR1 is SGDLS and CDR2 is YYNGEE. Here the CDR3 reads CASSATTRAQETQYF. The DNA of the CDR3 is TGTGCCAGCAGCGCGACCACCCGGGCACAAGAGACCCAGTACTTC.

The chain couples TRBV30 to TRBJ1-1; TRBD1 might be the D (6 bases). Germline CDR1 is GTSNPN and CDR2 is SVGIG (reference sequence). The V gene lost 3 bases and the J gene lost 1 base, with 15 bases spanning the gap. CDR3 length: 15 residues. The CDR3 nucleotides are TGTGCCTGGAGCGGGGGCGGGGCAGCGAACACTGAAGCTTTCTTT. Amino acids: CAWSGGGAANTEAFF.

The V call is TRBV7-6, the J call TRBJ2-2, with D possibly TRBD2 on 5 matching bases. The ends were cut back, 5 bases at V and 7 bases at J, with 11 bases in the middle. Germline CDR1 reads SGHVS; CDR2 reads FNYEAQ. This CDR3 comprises 13 residues. The CDR3 loop is CASSPTRGGELFF. The CDR3 DNA reads TGTGCCAGCAGCCCAACCCGGGGCGGGGAGCTGTTTTTT. The complete variable domain, with remaining parts taken from reference TRBV7-6 and TRBJ2-2, reads GAGVSQSPRYKVTKRGQDVALRCDPISGHVSLYWYRQALGQGPEFLTYFNYEAQQDKSGLPNDRFSAERPEGSISTLTIQRTEQRDSAMYRCASSPTRGGELFFGEGSRLTVL.

The chain recombines TRBV5-4 with TRBJ1-3, with TRBD1 as a possible D gene (6 bases). This CDR3 has 16 amino acids. Trimming removed 4 bases at V and 0 bases at J, with 14 bases between. CDR1 is SGHNT, CDR2 YYREEE, per germline (reference sequence). The CDR3 loop reads CASSPAGQNSGNTIYF. The CDR3 DNA follows: TGTGCCAGCAGCCCCGCGGGACAAAACTCTGGAAACACCATATATTTT.

This chain uses TRBV6-5 with TRBJ2-3; no firm D call. This CDR3 spans 13 amino acids. The germline V gene encodes CDR1 MNHEY and CDR2 SVGAGI. V lost 2 bases, J lost 1 base, and 4 bases lay in between. The CDR3 sequence: CASSYGRTDTQYF. The CDR3 nucleotides read TGTGCCAGCAGTTACGGGCGCACAGATACGCAGTATTTT.

The gene calls are TRBV13 and TRBJ2-3; TRBD1 matches 7 bases. CDR1 and CDR2 (germline): PRHDT, FYEKMQ (reference sequence). The CDR3 extends over 16 amino acids. The junction had 9 bases not matched to a gene; V was cut back by 2 bases and J by 4 bases. The CDR3 spells CASSLRDATGSDTQYF. CDR3 DNA sequence: TGTGCCAGCAGCTTACGGGATGCGACAGGGTCAGATACGCAGTATTTT.

The rearrangement uses TRBV9 and TRBJ1-1, with D perhaps TRBD1 (5 bases). Looked up from germline, CDR1 is SGDLS and CDR2 is YYNGEE. V was cut by 4 bases and J by 5 bases, with 18 bases left in between. The CDR3 spans 15 residues. Here the CDR3 DNA reads TGTGCCAGCAGCCCTTGGGGGACCTATGGGACTGAAGCTTTCTTT. This translates into CASSPWGTYGTEAFF. Together with reference TRBV9 and TRBJ1-1, the CDR3 gives the full variable domain: DSGVTQTPKHLITATGQRVTLRCSPRSGDLSVYWYQQSLDQGLQFLIQYYNGEERAKGNILERFSAQQFPDLHSELNLSSLELGDSALYFCASSPWGTYGTEAFFGQGTRLTVV.

The V call is TRBV6-6, the J call TRBJ2-7; 7 bases fit TRBD1. V was pared by 5 bases and J by 5 bases, with 6 bases of the junction left unmatched. CDR1 is MNHNY and CDR2 is SVGAGI in the germline V gene (reference sequence). There are 13 residues in the CDR3. CDR3 protein: CASSRQGGDEQYF. CDR3 nucleotides: TGTGCCAGCAGTCGACAGGGTGGGGACGAGCAGTACTTC.

This clone was observed a few times. The chain is built from TRBV27 and TRBJ2-1; D call uncertain. The ends were cut back, 8 bases at V and 0 bases at J, with 11 bases in the middle. This CDR3 is built from 14 residues. Germline V gives CDR1 MNHEY, CDR2 SMNVEV (reference sequence). DNA for the CDR3: TGTGCCAGCCAGGACGGTAGCTCCTACAATGAGCAGTTCTTC. Its translation is CASQDGSSYNEQFF.

This clone was counted once. This rearrangement joins TRBV2 to TRBJ2-7; unclear D gene. The V and J ends lost 4 bases and 6 bases respectively, with 13 bases between them. CDR3 size: 13 residues. Germline V gene lookup returns CDR1 SNHLY and CDR2 FYNNEI. The CDR3 region is CASSGERSSEQYF. CDR3 bases: TGTGCCAGCAGTGGGGAAAGGAGTAGCGAGCAGTACTTC. Combining the CDR3 with reference TRBV2 and TRBJ2-7 gives the whole variable domain EPEVTQTPSHQVTQMGQEVILRCVPISNHLYFYWYRQILGQKVEFLVSFYNNEISEKSEIFDDQFSVERPDGSNFTLKIRSTKLEDSAMYFCASSGERSSEQYFGPGTRLTVT.

V is TRBV6-1 and J is TRBJ1-5; perhaps TRBD1 as D (6 bases). The germline V gene has CDR1 MNHNS and CDR2 SASEGT. Trimming removed 7 bases at V and 3 bases at J, with 16 bases between. This CDR3 has 15 amino acids. CDR3 coding DNA: TGTGCCAGCATGAGGAGAGGGGGTAACAATCAGCCCCAGCATTTT. This codes for CASMRRGGNNQPQHF.

The V gene is TRBV28, the J gene TRBJ1-2; no clear D gene. V was cut by 3 bases and J by 4 bases, with 6 bases left in between. CDR3 size: 12 residues. The germline gives CDR1 MDHEN, CDR2 SYDVKM. For the CDR3, the DNA is TGTGCCAGCAGTTTTCGCAGCTATGGCTACACCTTC. Amino acid sequence: CASSFRSYGYTF.

The chain combines TRBV28 with TRBJ2-1, with 10 bases lining up with TRBD2. This CDR3 is built from 17 residues. Unmatched junction bases numbered 7, after V lost 3 bases and J lost 2 bases. Germline CDR1 MDHEN, CDR2 SYDVKM. CDR3 sequence: CASSFTSGNRPYNEQFF. The CDR3 region has the DNA TGTGCCAGCAGTTTTACTAGCGGGAACCGCCCCTACAATGAGCAGTTCTTC.

A remark on this clone: The sample has other DNA sequences that encode this CDR3 too. V usage is TRBV18 and J usage is TRBJ2-7; either TRBD1 or TRBD2 may supply D (7 bases each). This CDR3 spans 15 amino acids. The ends were cut back, 6 bases at V and 2 bases at J, with 17 bases in the middle. Germline CDR1 KGHSH, CDR2 LQKENI. The CDR3 loop is CASSPGGGRPYEQYF. CDR3 nucleotides: TGTGCCAGCTCGCCAGGGGGGGGTCGACCCTACGAGCAGTACTTC.

The J gene is TRBJ1-6, the V gene TRBV2, with TRBD1 as a possible D gene (5 bases). Per the germline V gene, CDR1 is SNHLY and CDR2 is FYNNEI. Trimming took 2 bases from V and 7 from J, leaving 9 bases between them. This CDR3 has 14 amino acids. The CDR3 is CASSERAGNSPLHF. CDR3 in DNA: TGTGCCAGCAGTGAACGGGCAGGGAATTCACCCCTCCACTTT.

J is TRBJ2-7 and V is TRBV6-1; D might be TRBD1 (6 bases). Germline V lookup: CDR1 MNHNS, CDR2 SASEGT. Trimming removed 11 bases from V and 0 bases from J, with 11 bases in between. The CDR3 extends over 12 amino acids. The CDR3 here is CAGGYDSYEQYF. CDR3 coding DNA: TGTGCCGGGGGCTACGACTCCTACGAGCAGTACTTC.

The chain links TRBV4-1 to TRBJ2-1, with D possibly being TRBD1 (5 bases). Germline V lookup: CDR1 MGHRA, CDR2 YSYEKL. The germline V and J ends were trimmed by 0 bases and 0 bases, with 18 bases remaining between them. The CDR3 is 19 residues long. Here the CDR3 DNA reads TGCGCCAGCAGCCAAGATGGGGCAGGAGATATTAGCTCCTACAATGAGCAGTTCTTC. Protein: CASSQDGAGDISSYNEQFF.

The V call is TRBV7-2, the J call TRBJ2-7; 8 bases match TRBD1. CDR1 is SGHTA and CDR2 is FQGNSA in the germline V gene. The junction had 8 bases not matched to a gene; V was cut back by 5 bases and J by 5 bases. The CDR3 is made up of 14 amino acids. CDR3 sequence: CASSGQGDLNEQYF. DNA of the CDR3: TGTGCCAGCAGCGGACAGGGCGATCTGAACGAGCAGTACTTC.